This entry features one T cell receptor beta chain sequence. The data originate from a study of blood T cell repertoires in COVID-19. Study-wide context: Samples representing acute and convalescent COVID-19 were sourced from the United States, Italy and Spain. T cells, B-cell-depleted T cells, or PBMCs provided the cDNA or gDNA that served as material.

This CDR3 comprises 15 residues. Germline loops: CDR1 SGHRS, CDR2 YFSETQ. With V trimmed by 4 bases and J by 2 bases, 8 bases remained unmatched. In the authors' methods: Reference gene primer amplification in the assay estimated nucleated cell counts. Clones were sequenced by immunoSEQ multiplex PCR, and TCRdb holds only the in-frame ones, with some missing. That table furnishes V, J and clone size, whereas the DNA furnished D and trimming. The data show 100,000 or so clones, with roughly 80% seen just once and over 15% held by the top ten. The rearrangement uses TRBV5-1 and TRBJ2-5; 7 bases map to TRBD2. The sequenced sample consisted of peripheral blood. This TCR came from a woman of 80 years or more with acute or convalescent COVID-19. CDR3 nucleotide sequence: TGCGCCAGCAGCATACGGGAGGCTGTTCAAGAGACCCAGTACTTC. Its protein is CASSIREAVQETQYF.